One and the same sample provided the 12 T cell receptor beta chains below, sequenced in a study of neurological immune-mediated disorders. Regarding time point: longitudinal time-point 2. MiXCR, run by TCRdb on the 5' RACE reads, gives a single entry per CDR3 protein. This table holds around 50,000 distinct CDR3 sequences, approximately 14% found once. Sequenced material: PBMCs. The receptors were gathered from a male donor with HTLV-1-associated myelopathy (HAM/TSP).

This clonotype occurred many times. The chain recombines TRBV20-1 with TRBJ1-1; 7 bases are shared with TRBD1. The CDR3 has 13 amino acids. CDR1 DFQATT and CDR2 SNEGSKA come from the germline V gene (reference sequence). Losses at the gene ends were 5 bases for V and 2 bases for J; bases not matched to a gene: 5. The CDR3 is CSAARGGNTEAFF. Written as DNA, the CDR3 is TGCAGTGCTGCCAGGGGGGGCAACACTGAAGCTTTCTTT.

This clonotype was seen at least ten times. The V call is TRBV6-2 or TRBV6-3, the J call TRBJ1-5; unclear D gene. CDR1 and CDR2 from the germline V gene are MNHEY and SVGEGT. This CDR3 has 16 residues. V was cut by 0 bases and J by 3 bases, with 12 bases left in between. Here the CDR3 reads CASSYSKLALNQPQHF. The CDR3 DNA follows: TGTGCCAGCAGTTACTCGAAGCTGGCCCTCAATCAGCCCCAGCATTTT.

This clonotype was counted at least ten times. The V gene is TRBV2, the J gene TRBJ1-1; 10 nucleotides align to TRBD1. Germline CDR1 SNHLY, CDR2 FYNNEI. This CDR3 is built from 15 residues. The V segment lost 6 bases and the J segment 0 bases; nucleotides outside the gene matches: 4. CDR3 in DNA: TGTGCCAGCAGCCCGGGACAGGGGATGAACACTGAAGCTTTCTTT. Translating gives CASSPGQGMNTEAFF.

This clonotype was recorded at least ten times. The chain uses TRBV7-3 and TRBJ2-5, with 8 bases lining up with TRBD1. Germline assignment: CDR1 SGHTA and CDR2 FQGTGA. The ends lost 5 bases at V and 5 bases at J; junction bases unmatched: 7. This CDR3 has 14 amino acids. Here the CDR3 DNA reads TGTGCCAGCAGCCCGACAGGGGTAGGGGAGACCCAGTACTTC. Translating it yields CASSPTGVGETQYF.

This clonotype has a count of ten or more. The chain combines TRBV7-2 with TRBJ2-7, with D possibly being TRBD1 (5 bases). This CDR3 is 14 amino acids long. The V and J ends lost 8 bases and 6 bases respectively, with 20 bases between them. Germline-derived CDR1 and CDR2 are SGHTA and FQGNSA. As DNA, the CDR3 is TGTGCCAGCGCCGAGTCGGCAGGAAGGGGCGAGCAGTACTTC. Residues: CASAESAGRGEQYF.

This clonotype was observed many times. The V and J genes are TRBV6-2 or TRBV6-3 and TRBJ1-6; D remains unclear. The V end was cut by 6 bases, the J end by 6 bases, with 12 bases between. This CDR3 contains 14 residues. From germline, CDR1 is MNHEY and CDR2 SVGEGT. CDR3 region: CASRPRAANSPLHF. In nucleotides, the CDR3 is TGTGCCAGCAGACCCCGGGCCGCTAATTCACCCCTCCACTTT.

This clonotype was seen many times. The CDR3 DNA reads as TGCGCCAGCAGCCCCCGGACAGACCATGATAGTGGCTACACCTTC. As protein: CASSPRTDHDSGYTF. The genes are TRBV5-1 and TRBJ1-2; perhaps TRBD1 as D (6 bases). The germline CDR1 and CDR2 sequences are SGHRS and YFSETQ. The CDR3 loop spans 15 amino acids. Trimming stripped 4 bases from V and 7 bases from J, with 20 bases between.

This clonotype was seen many times. The chain combines TRBV5-1 with TRBJ2-3, with TRBD1 identical over 7 bases. Germline V CDR1 and CDR2: SGHRS, YFSETQ. The CDR3 loop spans 15 amino acids. V was clipped by 0 bases and J by 0 bases; unmatched bases: 1. CDR3 sequence: CASSLGQGSTDTQYF. The DNA for the CDR3 is TGCGCCAGCAGCTTGGGACAGGGTAGCACAGATACGCAGTATTTT.

This clonotype was seen at least ten times. The rearrangement joins TRBV20-1 to TRBJ2-2; 10 bases line up with TRBD1. This CDR3 is built from 17 residues. CDR1 DFQATT and CDR2 SNEGSKA come from the germline V gene (reference sequence). V trimming: 4 bases; J trimming: 3 bases; junction bases outside the gene matches: 11. The CDR3 protein is CSAIITGGQGHTGELFF. CDR3 DNA: TGCAGTGCTATCATTACAGGGGGACAGGGGCACACCGGGGAGCTGTTTTTT.

The V call is TRBV5-6, the J call TRBJ2-7, with a tentative D call TRBD1 (6 bases). Trimming shortened V by 4 bases and J by 3 bases, and 14 bases separated the two germline ends. Germline CDR1 is SGHDT and CDR2 is YYEEEE. The CDR3 loop spans 14 amino acids. The CDR3 sequence is CASSLTARGYEQYF. DNA for the CDR3: TGTGCCAGCAGCCTGACCGCCAGGGGCTACGAGCAGTACTTC.

This clonotype was observed at least ten times. The chain joins TRBV7-2 to TRBJ2-1; tentative D call: TRBD2 (5 bases). Trimming shortened V by 3 bases and J by 8 bases, and 8 bases separated the two germline ends. Germline CDR1 reads SGHTA; CDR2 reads FQGNSA. CDR3 size: 12 residues. Written as DNA, the CDR3 is TGTGCCAGCAGCTTCCAGAGGGATGAGCAGTTCTTC. This codes for CASSFQRDEQFF.

To note about this clonotype: A much larger clone sits a single nucleotide away, making a read error possible. The V call is TRBV4-1, the J call TRBJ1-2; D ambiguous. CDR1 is MGHRA, CDR2 YSYEKL, per germline. The CDR3 has 15 amino acids. The ends were cut back, 0 bases at V and 4 bases at J, with 12 bases in the middle. The CDR3 DNA reads as TGCGCCAGCAGCCAAGATCCTCCGGAATTCTATGGCTACACCTTC. Translated, it gives CASSQDPPEFYGYTF.